This record concerns one T cell receptor (beta chain) sequence. Its antigen is not identified. TCRdb keeps only in-frame clones here, not all; method: immunoSEQ multiplex PCR. Among some 130,000 clones, under 90% were seen once, and the ten largest hold about a fifth. The source of the sample is a study of T cell responses to AZD1222 COVID-19 vaccine. V dropped 0 bases and J dropped 3 bases, with 8 bases sitting between them. The germline V gene encodes CDR1 MNHEY and CDR2 SVGAGI. This CDR3 has 14 amino acids. General observations from the study: Researchers took repertoire samples only after the peak T cell response had come. Breadth and depth of Spike-specific TCRs rose after two AZD1222 doses.

Sequencing used peripheral blood, obtained on day 0 of AZD1222 vaccination. This rearrangement joins TRBV6-5 to TRBJ1-1; D unclear. This TCR was recovered from an adult in good health. In DNA form, the CDR3 reads TGTGCCAGCAGTTACTCGCAACAGTACACTGAAGCTTTCTTT. This sequence encodes CASSYSQQYTEAFF.